Below, 22 T cell receptor beta chains from the same sample are listed, as sequenced in a study of CD8+ T cells in alopecia areata. cDNA reverse transcribed from extracted RNA served as the sequencing template. The table came from immunoSEQ multiplex PCR; TCRdb's copy has only in-frame clones and leaves some out. The sample has roughly 200,000 clones; around 50% are singletons. Sequenced material: CD8+ T cells sorted from blood. These TCRs come from a human donor in good health.

The chain uses TRBV5-6 and TRBJ1-2; maybe TRBD1 (5 bases). This CDR3 has 15 amino acids. The V end was cut by 3 bases, the J end by 6 bases, with 18 bases between. CDR1 and CDR2 (germline): SGHDT, YYEEEE. CDR3 nucleotides: TGTGCCAGCAGCTACCTAAACGGGGCCCAAGATGGCTACACCTTC. Translated, it gives CASSYLNGAQDGYTF.

The V call is TRBV7-9, the J call TRBJ1-2, with D unclear. The CDR3 is 12 residues long. Germline values: CDR1 SEHNR, CDR2 FQNEAQ (reference sequence). The germline V and J ends were trimmed by 1 base and 5 bases, with 5 bases remaining between them. CDR3 sequence: CASSLVLYGYTF. The DNA for the CDR3 is TGTGCCAGCAGCTTAGTTCTGTATGGCTACACCTTC. Full variable domain (rest looked up from reference TRBV7-9 and TRBJ1-2): DTGVSQNPRHKITKRGQNVTFRCDPISEHNRLYWYRQTLGQGPEFLTYFQNEAQLEKSRLLSDRFSAERPKGSFSTLEIQRTEQGDSAMYLCASSLVLYGYTFGSGTRLTVV.

The rearrangement links TRBV4-2 to TRBJ2-7; no firm D call. The length of the CDR3 is 14 residues. The germline V and J ends were trimmed by 0 bases and 6 bases, with 12 bases remaining between them. The germline V gene has CDR1 LGHNA and CDR2 YNFKEQ. The CDR3 is CASSQDLGSAEQYF. CDR3 sequence (DNA): TGTGCCAGCAGCCAAGATCTCGGGTCTGCCGAGCAGTACTTC.

The chain combines TRBV7-9 with TRBJ1-1, with 8 bases lining up with TRBD1. The CDR3 runs 15 residues. CDR1 and CDR2 (germline): SEHNR, FQNEAQ (reference sequence). J was trimmed by 3 bases and V by 4 bases; bases with no gene match: 7. The CDR3 sequence: CASSSVTGADTEAFF. CDR3 nucleotide sequence: TGTGCCAGCAGCTCGGTGACAGGGGCGGACACTGAAGCTTTCTTT.

This clone was counted a few times. The V gene is TRBV10-2, the J gene TRBJ2-3; D perhaps matches TRBD1 (5 bases). Germline CDR1 reads WSHSY; CDR2 reads SAAADI. Trimming removed 7 bases at V and 5 bases at J, with 13 bases between. CDR3 length: 13 amino acids. CDR3 protein: CASTLRTQDTQYF. As DNA, the CDR3 is TGCGCCAGCACCCTCAGGACACAAGATACGCAGTATTTT.

V and J are TRBV5-6 and TRBJ1-1; TRBD1 matches at 11 bases. The V and J ends lost 3 bases and 3 bases, in that order; junction bases with no gene match: 10. Germline-derived CDR1 and CDR2 are SGHDT and YYEEEE. CDR3 length: 17 residues. Here the CDR3 reads CASSSKGQGEWHTEAFF. CDR3 coding DNA: TGTGCCAGCAGCTCGAAGGGACAGGGGGAATGGCACACTGAAGCTTTCTTT.

V and J are TRBV5-1 and TRBJ2-5, with D possibly TRBD1 on 6 matching bases. Per the germline V gene, CDR1 is SGHRS and CDR2 is YFSETQ. The CDR3 covers 15 residues. V lost 1 base to trimming and J lost 1 base, with 11 bases between them. The CDR3 DNA reads TGCGCCAGCAGCTTGTCACAGGGCCCCCAAGAGACCCAGTACTTC. It is translated as CASSLSQGPQETQYF.

In nucleotides, the CDR3 is TGCAGCGTTGAAGCCAGGCGAGAAGAGACCCAGTACTTC. This gives the protein CSVEARREETQYF. This chain uses TRBV29-1 with TRBJ2-5; D remains ambiguous. Germline values: CDR1 SQVTM, CDR2 ANQGSEA. The germline V and J ends were trimmed by 1 base and 3 bases, with 9 bases remaining between them. CDR3 length equals 13 residues.

CDR3 bases: TGTGCCAGCAGTTACTCGAAGAGGGGCAATGAGCAGTTCTTC. This encodes CASSYSKRGNEQFF. The chain recombines TRBV6-5 with TRBJ2-1; either TRBD1 or TRBD2 may supply D (5 bases each). In germline, CDR1 is MNHEY, CDR2 SVGAGI. The CDR3 is 14 residues long. The V and J ends lost 0 bases and 6 bases respectively, with 9 bases between them.

This rearrangement joins TRBV5-1 to TRBJ2-5, with 12 bases matching TRBD2. The CDR3 spans 15 residues. The V segment lost 4 bases and the J segment 5 bases; nucleotides outside the gene matches: 6. The germline CDR1 and CDR2 sequences are SGHRS and YFSETQ. CDR3 in amino acids: CASSPRTSGVETQYF. CDR3 nucleotides: TGCGCCAGCAGCCCCCGGACTAGCGGGGTGGAGACCCAGTACTTC.

The V gene is TRBV30, the J gene TRBJ2-6, with D perhaps assigned TRBD1 or TRBD2 (5 bases each). Germline V gene lookup returns CDR1 GTSNPN and CDR2 SVGIG (reference sequence). The CDR3 has 18 amino acids. With 0 bases removed from V and 2 bases from J, the gap between germline ends came to 17 bases. The CDR3 here is CAWSVLGAFLTGANVLTF. In DNA form, the CDR3 reads TGTGCCTGGAGTGTACTCGGGGCGTTCTTGACTGGGGCCAACGTCCTGACTTTC.

The V call is TRBV5-1, the J call TRBJ1-2; the D gene is possibly TRBD1 (5 bases). The CDR3 runs 17 residues. Per the germline V gene, CDR1 is SGHRS and CDR2 is YFSETQ. V dropped 0 bases and J dropped 4 bases, with 19 bases sitting between them. The CDR3 DNA is TGCGCCAGCAGCTTGGTTGGCCGGCGGGGCGGTAGCTATGGCTACACCTTC. It codes for CASSLVGRRGGSYGYTF.

The chain employs TRBV19 and TRBJ2-1; D gene uncertain. Between the trimmed V and J ends, which lost 7 bases and 3 bases, there was a span of 13 bases. CDR3 length: 14 amino acids. CDR1 and CDR2 from the germline V gene are LNHDA and SQIVND (reference sequence). Here the CDR3 reads CASNTAIDYNEQFF. DNA for the CDR3: TGTGCCAGTAATACAGCCATCGACTACAATGAGCAGTTCTTC.

The chain combines TRBV27 with TRBJ1-1, with no clear D. Germline loops: CDR1 MNHEY, CDR2 SMNVEV (reference sequence). The CDR3 is 11 residues long. V lost 6 bases, J lost 5 bases, and 7 bases lay in between. This chain's CDR3 is CASRRGTEAFF. The CDR3 nucleotides are TGTGCCAGCAGGCGGGGAACTGAAGCTTTCTTT.

The chain joins TRBV5-1 to TRBJ2-7, with D possibly being TRBD1 (6 bases). The CDR3 length is 14 residues. Trimming took off 0 bases at V and 1 base at J, with 8 bases between the two ends. CDR1 and CDR2 from the germline V gene are SGHRS and YFSETQ. This CDR3 is CASSLERGSYEQYF. The DNA of the CDR3 is TGCGCCAGCAGCTTGGAAAGGGGGTCCTACGAGCAGTACTTC.

The genes are TRBV7-9 and TRBJ2-1; 11 nucleotides match TRBD2. Germline V gives CDR1 SEHNR, CDR2 FQNEAQ (reference sequence). There are 15 residues in the CDR3. The V gene end was trimmed by 3 bases and the J gene end by 6 bases; junction bases not matched to a gene: 4. In DNA form, the CDR3 reads TGTGCCAGCAGCTTTAGCGGGGGGGAGGCCAATGAGCAGTTCTTC. Its translation: CASSFSGGEANEQFF.

The gene calls are TRBV5-4 and TRBJ1-2; D ambiguous. V lost 5 bases and J lost 2, with 10 bases in between. The CDR3 is 13 residues long. Germline V lookup: CDR1 SGHNT, CDR2 YYREEE (reference sequence). The CDR3 sequence: CASRVDVNYGYTF. Written as DNA, the CDR3 is TGTGCCAGCAGGGTTGACGTAAACTATGGCTACACCTTC.

The gene calls are TRBV18 and TRBJ2-1; D gene uncertain. The germline V gene has CDR1 KGHSH and CDR2 LQKENI. The V and J ends lost 0 bases and 8 bases respectively, with 8 bases between them. This CDR3 region has 13 residues. This CDR3 reads CASSPPRNDEQFF. The CDR3 DNA reads as TGTGCCAGCTCACCACCCAGGAACGATGAGCAGTTCTTC.

V and J are TRBV7-9 and TRBJ2-3; D is unresolved. V was shortened by 4 bases and J by 4 bases, with 6 bases between the two germline ends. Germline V gene lookup returns CDR1 SEHNR and CDR2 FQNEAQ (reference sequence). This CDR3 has 12 residues. The DNA of the CDR3 is TGTGCCAGCAGCTACTCTTCAGATACGCAGTATTTT. Its protein product is CASSYSSDTQYF.

V usage is TRBV5-1 and J usage is TRBJ2-7; D may match TRBD1 or TRBD2 (6 bases each). With 4 bases removed from V and 1 base from J, the gap between germline ends came to 12 bases. The V gene's germline CDR1 is SGHRS and CDR2 YFSETQ. There are 14 residues in the CDR3. The CDR3 DNA reads TGCGCCAGCAGCGGGGGGCAGGGTTCCTACGAGCAGTACTTC. Its translation is CASSGGQGSYEQYF.

This clone was counted between two and nine times. V is TRBV19 and J is TRBJ1-2; possible D gene TRBD1, 5 bases. The CDR3 runs 14 residues. CDR1 and CDR2 from the germline V gene are LNHDA and SQIVND (reference sequence). V was clipped by 5 bases and J by 2 bases, with 12 bases between them. CDR3 DNA sequence: TGTGCCAGTAGTCCGGGGGAAGTCAACTATGGCTACACCTTC. Amino acid sequence: CASSPGEVNYGYTF. The whole variable domain, filled in from reference TRBV19 and TRBJ1-2, reads DGGITQSPKYLFRKEGQNVTLSCEQNLNHDAMYWYRQDPGQGLRLIYYSQIVNDFQKGDIAEGYSVSREKKESFPLTVTSAQKNPTAFYLCASSPGEVNYGYTFGSGTRLTVV.

This clone has just a few counts. The chain recombines TRBV2 with TRBJ2-1; 11 bases are a match to TRBD2. V shed 6 bases, J shed 10 bases, and the junction held 2 bases outside the gene matches. This CDR3 contains 12 residues. Germline-derived CDR1 and CDR2 are SNHLY and FYNNEI. CDR3 nucleotides: TGTGCCAGCAGGGTAGCGGGGGGGGAGCAGTTCTTC. It codes for CASRVAGGEQFF.